The source of this T cell receptor (beta chain) is a study of metastatic and nonmetastatic thyroid tumors (dated by TCRdb to about 2020). Regarding the complete study: For patients with malignant and with benign thyroid disease, the researchers compared repertoires between peripheral blood samples and tumor or nodule tissue samples. Results the study describes overall, beyond this receptor: TCR beta diversity was reported as significantly higher in malignant tumors than in benign nodules, in both blood and tumor samples.

Receptors were amplified or captured by PCR. Sequencing relied on an Illumina HiSeq 4000. The TCR beta-chain CDR3 region of each patient was profiled by high-throughput sequencing. As for how the authors treated the data: The researchers built a classifier to tell apart papillary thyroid cancer patients with distant metastasis, based on CDR3 differences among clinicopathological groups. Repertoire diversity was assessed with the Shannon index, and tumor-blood repertoire similarity with the Morisita-Horn index. The public reads were run again by TCRdb, first through fastp at Q25 and then through MiXCR, and only productive beta chains were kept. Here the V and J calls rest on TCRdb's processing, not on the authors' analysis. In this sample the table shows approximately 16,000 clones, 25% of which occur a single time. Over 9.5% of the sample goes to the ten largest clones. No treatment had been received by any patient before thyroid surgery. Using T-cell receptor beta sequencing, the researchers looked back retrospectively at clinical samples from patients, gathered between about 2012 and 2019.

Of note for this clone: Its antigen target is currently unknown. No base quality values were provided; no much bigger clone lies one nucleotide off.

Based on the germline V gene (reference sequence), the CDR1 and CDR2 sequences are SGHAT and FQDESV. Germline trimming: 5 bases from V, 0 bases from J; junction bases outside gene matches: 11. From cysteine to phenylalanine, the CDR3 is 19 amino acids long. This entry keeps only the CDR3 DNA: 57 bases, framed from base 1. This receptor chain uses TRBV11-1 and TRBJ1-4; TRBD1 aligns with 11 central bases. What was sequenced was blood. The sequence was obtained from a male donor with papillary thyroid cancer or a benign thyroid nodule (not recorded which). Some clones in this sample may be carry-over from other donors' samples. Here the CDR3 is given as CASSPGTGGRRSTNEKLFF. The nucleotide sequence reads as follows: TGTGCCAGCAGCCCAGGGACAGGGGGTCGGCGTTCAACTAATGAAAAACTGTTTTTT. Joined to the reference TRBV11-1 and TRBJ1-4 proteins, this CDR3 gives the full variable domain: EAEVAQSPRYKITEKSQAVAFWCDPISGHATLYWYRQILGQGPELLVQFQDESVVDDSQLPKDRFSAERLKGVDSTLKIQPAELGDSAMYLCASSPGTGGRRSTNEKLFFGSGTQLSVL.